This T cell receptor (beta chain) appears in the sequencing data of a study of regulatory T cells in long-lasting Graves disease. The CDR3 extends over 15 amino acids. Trimming removed 0 bases from V and 2 bases from J, with 12 bases in between. CDR1 is SGHDT, CDR2 YYEEEE, per germline. TCR beta libraries were built with iRepertoire HTBI primers and Arm-PCR of CDR3 regions. Each CDR3 protein is one row after TCRdb ran MiXCR on the multiplex PCR reads. The repertoire holds 250,000 to 300,000 distinct CDR3 sequences, with 15% to 20% as singletons. Stated time point: newly diagnosed GD, antithyroid drugs for less than 3 months. PBMCs were the source of the RNA used for TCR sequencing. It was American Thyroid Association guidelines that determined Graves' disease diagnosis. The sample holds a few counts of this clonotype. The antigen remains unidentified. Study-level findings and limits: Compared with new cases, persistent Graves' patients showed reduced TCR diversity.

These sequences were also reported in another study, on T cells in Graves' hyperthyroidism and ophthalmopathy.

The receptor was isolated from a woman in her thirties with Graves disease. Sample: peripheral blood mononuclear cells (PBMCs), taken at new diagnosis, from a patient treated with antithyroid drugs. This rearrangement joins TRBV5-6 to TRBJ2-7, with D maybe TRBD1 (7 bases). The CDR3 DNA sequence: TGTGCCAGCAGCTTGGTGTCAGGGGGGACCTACGAGCAGTACTTC. Translating it yields CASSLVSGGTYEQYF. The full variable domain, with the rest looked up from reference TRBV5-6 and TRBJ2-7, is DAGVTQSPTHLIKTRGQQVTLRCSPKSGHDTVSWYQQALGQGPQFIFQYYEEEERQRGNFPDRFSGHQFPNYSSELNVNALLLGDSALYLCASSLVSGGTYEQYFGPGTRLTVT.